A selection of T cell receptor beta chains follows, all from one sample in a study of technical replicates of blood from several donors. Sequencing was performed with immunoSEQ multiplex PCR; in TCRdb, only in-frame clones are kept and a portion is missing. The sample lists tens of thousands of clones; over 85% were seen once. The specimen was T cells isolated from PBMCs. The receptors stem from a human donor in good health. CDR3s leave out the opening cysteine and the closing phenylalanine or tryptophan. Part of the rows lack a size; the others show once, few, many or a class for expanded clones.

V: TRBV6-1; size: few; CDR3: ASSETAQDLAF
V: TRBV19; size: .; CDR3: ASSIGGGTEAF
V: TRBV28; size: .; CDR3: ATSSIQGARQPQH
V: TRBV5-4; size: .; CDR3: ASSVTANTGELF
V: TRBV7-8; size: .; CDR3: ASISGGRLGGYT
V: TRBV6-5; size: .; CDR3: ASSVLGVGNEKLF
V: TRBV5-6; size: .; CDR3: ASRPQGREKLF
V: TRBV6-1; size: once; CDR3: ASSEISVEVNTEAF
V: TRBV5-1; size: .; CDR3: ASLGGENTEAF
V: TRBV2; size: .; CDR3: ASSVHAAEQY
V: TRBV27; size: .; CDR3: ASSLDSLRHEQY
V: TRBV7-9; size: .; CDR3: ASSLGQGGEKLF
V: TRBV30; size: once; CDR3: AWSVWTPHSSSSYNEQF
V: TRBV11-2; size: once; CDR3: ASSLAAGGHGELF
V: TRBV9; size: .; CDR3: ASSVTGASYEQY
V: TRBV21-1; size: .; CDR3: ASGQGDPNEKLF
V: TRBV25-1; size: .; CDR3: ASSDMASGIHEQY
V: TRBV7-2; size: .; CDR3: ASSSHVGGNEQF
V: TRBV11-2; size: .; CDR3: ASSLGNFRDFSSYEQY
V: TRBV19; size: .; CDR3: ASSIALGGAGELF
V: TRBV5-5; size: .; CDR3: ASSFDVTEY
V: TRBV28; size: .; CDR3: ASSLPYRDRGNTIY
V: TRBV5-1; size: .; CDR3: ASSLPGLLNEQF
V: TRBV4-1; size: .; CDR3: ASSQDPRDYRNEQY
V: TRBV29-1; size: .; CDR3: SVYLPGQGINEQF
V: TRBV4-2; size: .; CDR3: AVKTAYSGNTIY
V: TRBV7-2; size: .; CDR3: ASSLNRGNTEAF
V: TRBV5-4; size: .; CDR3: ASSLVREGGDTQY
V: TRBV19; size: .; CDR3: ASIEGLTGELF
V: TRBV25-1; size: .; CDR3: ASSQTGGYNEQF
V: TRBV19; size: .; CDR3: ASRTREGGYT